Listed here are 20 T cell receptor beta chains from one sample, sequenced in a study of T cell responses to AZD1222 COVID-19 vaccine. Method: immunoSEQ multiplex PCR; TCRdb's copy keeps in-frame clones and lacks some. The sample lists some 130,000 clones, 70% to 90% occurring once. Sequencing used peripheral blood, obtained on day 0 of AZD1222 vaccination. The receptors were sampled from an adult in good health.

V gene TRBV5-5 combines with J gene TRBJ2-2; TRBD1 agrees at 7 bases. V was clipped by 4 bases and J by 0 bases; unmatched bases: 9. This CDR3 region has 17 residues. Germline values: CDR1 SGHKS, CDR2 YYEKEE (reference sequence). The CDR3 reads CASSHRPGTANTGELFF. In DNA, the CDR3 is TGTGCCAGCAGCCATCGTCCCGGGACAGCGAACACCGGGGAGCTGTTTTTT.

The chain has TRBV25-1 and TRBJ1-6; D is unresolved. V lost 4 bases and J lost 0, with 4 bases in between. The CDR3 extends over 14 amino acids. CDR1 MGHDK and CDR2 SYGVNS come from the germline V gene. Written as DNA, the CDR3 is TGTGCCAGCAGTGCGAGCTCCTATAATTCACCCCTCCACTTT. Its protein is CASSASSYNSPLHF.

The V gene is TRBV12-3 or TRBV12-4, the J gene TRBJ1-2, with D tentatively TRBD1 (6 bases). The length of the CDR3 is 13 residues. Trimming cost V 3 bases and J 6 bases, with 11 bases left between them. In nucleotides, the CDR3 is TGTGCCAGCAGTTTTGGGGGCAGGAATGGCTACACCTTC. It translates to CASSFGGRNGYTF.

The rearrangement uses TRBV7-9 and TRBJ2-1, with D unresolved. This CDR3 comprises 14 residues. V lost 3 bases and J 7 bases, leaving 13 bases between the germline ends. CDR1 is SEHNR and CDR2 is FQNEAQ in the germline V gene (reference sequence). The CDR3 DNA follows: TGTGCCAGCAGCTTCGGAGCGCCAACGAATGAGCAGTTCTTC. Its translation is CASSFGAPTNEQFF.

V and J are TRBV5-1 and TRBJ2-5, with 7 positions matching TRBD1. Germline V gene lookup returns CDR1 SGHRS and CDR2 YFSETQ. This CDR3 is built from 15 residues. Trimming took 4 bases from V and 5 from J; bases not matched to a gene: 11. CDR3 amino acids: CASSPSLGQVETQYF. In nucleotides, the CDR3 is TGCGCCAGCAGCCCTAGCCTAGGACAGGTCGAGACCCAGTACTTC.

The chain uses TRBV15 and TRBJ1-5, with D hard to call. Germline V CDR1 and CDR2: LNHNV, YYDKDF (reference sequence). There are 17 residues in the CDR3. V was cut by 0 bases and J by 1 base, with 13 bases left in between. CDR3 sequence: CATSREKAGGSNQPQHF. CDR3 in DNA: TGTGCCACCAGCAGAGAGAAAGCAGGAGGGAGCAATCAGCCCCAGCATTTT.

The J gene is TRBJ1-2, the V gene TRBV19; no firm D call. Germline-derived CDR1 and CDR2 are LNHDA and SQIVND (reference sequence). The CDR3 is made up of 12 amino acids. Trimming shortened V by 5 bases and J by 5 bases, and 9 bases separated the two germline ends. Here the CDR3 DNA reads TGTGCCAGTAGTTGGATGACATATGGCTACACCTTC. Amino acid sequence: CASSWMTYGYTF.

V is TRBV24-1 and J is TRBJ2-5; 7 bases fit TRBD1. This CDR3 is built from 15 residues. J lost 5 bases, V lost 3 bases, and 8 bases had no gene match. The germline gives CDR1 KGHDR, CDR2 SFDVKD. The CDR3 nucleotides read TGTGCCACCAGTGATACTACAGGGGTAATTGAGACCCAGTACTTC. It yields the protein CATSDTTGVIETQYF.

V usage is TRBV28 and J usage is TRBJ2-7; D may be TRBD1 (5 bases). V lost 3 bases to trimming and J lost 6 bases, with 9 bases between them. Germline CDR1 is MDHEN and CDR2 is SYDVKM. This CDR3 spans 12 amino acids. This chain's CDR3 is CASSLRQSEQYF. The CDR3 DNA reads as TGTGCCAGCAGTTTGAGACAGTCCGAGCAGTACTTC.

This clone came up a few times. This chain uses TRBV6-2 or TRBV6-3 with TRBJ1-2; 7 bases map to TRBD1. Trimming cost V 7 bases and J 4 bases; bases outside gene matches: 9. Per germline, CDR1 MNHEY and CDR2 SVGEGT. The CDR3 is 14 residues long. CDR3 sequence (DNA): TGTGCCAGCACCCCCCGGACAGGAACCTATGGCTACACCTTC. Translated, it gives CASTPRTGTYGYTF.

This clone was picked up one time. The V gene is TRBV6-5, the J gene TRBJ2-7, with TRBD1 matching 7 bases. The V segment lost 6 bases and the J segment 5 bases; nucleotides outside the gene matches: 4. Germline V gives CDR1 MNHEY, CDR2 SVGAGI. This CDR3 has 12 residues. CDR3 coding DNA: TGTGCCAGCAGGACAGGGTACCACGAGCAGTACTTC. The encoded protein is CASRTGYHEQYF.

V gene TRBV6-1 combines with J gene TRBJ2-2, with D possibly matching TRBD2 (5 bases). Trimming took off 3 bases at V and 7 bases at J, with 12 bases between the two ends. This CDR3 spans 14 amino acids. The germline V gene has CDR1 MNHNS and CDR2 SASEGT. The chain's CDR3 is CASSESRAGGELFF. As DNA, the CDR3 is TGTGCCAGCAGTGAGAGTAGGGCGGGCGGGGAGCTGTTTTTT.

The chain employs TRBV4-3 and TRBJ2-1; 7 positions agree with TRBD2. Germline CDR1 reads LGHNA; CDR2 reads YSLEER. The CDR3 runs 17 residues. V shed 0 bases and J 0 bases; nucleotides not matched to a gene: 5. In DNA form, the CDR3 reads TGCGCCAGCAGCCAAGATGGAGCGGGGTTCTCCTACAATGAGCAGTTCTTC. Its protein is CASSQDGAGFSYNEQFF.

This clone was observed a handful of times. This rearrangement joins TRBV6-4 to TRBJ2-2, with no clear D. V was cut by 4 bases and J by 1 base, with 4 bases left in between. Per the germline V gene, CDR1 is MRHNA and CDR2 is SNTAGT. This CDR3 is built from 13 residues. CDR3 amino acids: CASSGGNTGELFF. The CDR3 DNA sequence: TGTGCCAGCAGTGGGGGGAACACCGGGGAGCTGTTTTTT.

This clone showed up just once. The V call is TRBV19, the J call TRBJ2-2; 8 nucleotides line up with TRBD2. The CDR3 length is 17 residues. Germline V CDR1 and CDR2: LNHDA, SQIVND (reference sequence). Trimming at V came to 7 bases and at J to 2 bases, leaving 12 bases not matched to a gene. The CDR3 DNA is TGTGCCAGTACTAACCCCACTAGCGGAAAAAACACCGGGGAGCTGTTTTTT. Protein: CASTNPTSGKNTGELFF.

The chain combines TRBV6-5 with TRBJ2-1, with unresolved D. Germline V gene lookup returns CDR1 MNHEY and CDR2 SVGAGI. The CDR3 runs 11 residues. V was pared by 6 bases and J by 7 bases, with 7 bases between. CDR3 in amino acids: CASSAKNEQFF. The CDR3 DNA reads TGTGCCAGCAGCGCTAAAAATGAGCAGTTCTTC.

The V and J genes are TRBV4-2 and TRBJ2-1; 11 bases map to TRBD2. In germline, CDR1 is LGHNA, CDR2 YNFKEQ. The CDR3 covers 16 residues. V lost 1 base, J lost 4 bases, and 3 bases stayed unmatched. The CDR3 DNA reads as TGTGCCAGCAGCCAAGCCGGGACTAGCGGATACAATGAGCAGTTCTTC. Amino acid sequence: CASSQAGTSGYNEQFF.

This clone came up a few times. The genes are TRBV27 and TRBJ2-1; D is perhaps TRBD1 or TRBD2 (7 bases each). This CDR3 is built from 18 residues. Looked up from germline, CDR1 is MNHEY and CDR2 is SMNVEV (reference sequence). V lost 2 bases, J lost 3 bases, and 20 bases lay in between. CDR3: CASSLMPRRGGYYNEQFF. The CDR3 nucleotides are TGTGCCAGCAGTTTAATGCCCCGCAGGGGGGGATACTACAATGAGCAGTTCTTC.

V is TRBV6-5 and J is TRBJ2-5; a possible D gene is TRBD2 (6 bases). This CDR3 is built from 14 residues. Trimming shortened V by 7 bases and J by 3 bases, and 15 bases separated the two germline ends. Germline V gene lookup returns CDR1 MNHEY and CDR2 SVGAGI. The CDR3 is CASTPVWGEETQYF. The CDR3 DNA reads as TGTGCCAGCACCCCGGTGTGGGGGGAAGAGACCCAGTACTTC.

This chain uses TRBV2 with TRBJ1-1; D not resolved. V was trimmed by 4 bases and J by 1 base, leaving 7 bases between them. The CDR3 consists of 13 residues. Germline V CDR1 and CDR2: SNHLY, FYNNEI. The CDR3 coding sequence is TGTGCCAGCAGTGTTGCGCCGAACACTGAAGCTTTCTTT. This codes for CASSVAPNTEAFF.